The clone carrying this T cell receptor beta chain was observed a handful of times. The sample belongs to a study of cytomegalovirus exposure and HLA in healthy donors. TCRdb's table, derived via immunoSEQ multiplex PCR, lists solely in-frame clones and lacks some. Here the sample spans 300,000 or so clones, roughly 87% being singletons. V was clipped by 6 bases and J by 1 base; unmatched bases: 1. The CDR3 loop spans 14 amino acids. Germline assignment: CDR1 MNHEY and CDR2 SVGAGI. Sequencing used PBMCs. This receptor was taken from a man aged 25 to 40 in good health and CMV-seronegative. The chain uses TRBV6-5 and TRBJ2-2; TRBD1 matches at 8 bases. This CDR3 reads CASRGQENTGELFF. For the CDR3, the DNA is TGTGCCAGCAGGGGACAGGAGAACACCGGGGAGCTGTTTTTT.